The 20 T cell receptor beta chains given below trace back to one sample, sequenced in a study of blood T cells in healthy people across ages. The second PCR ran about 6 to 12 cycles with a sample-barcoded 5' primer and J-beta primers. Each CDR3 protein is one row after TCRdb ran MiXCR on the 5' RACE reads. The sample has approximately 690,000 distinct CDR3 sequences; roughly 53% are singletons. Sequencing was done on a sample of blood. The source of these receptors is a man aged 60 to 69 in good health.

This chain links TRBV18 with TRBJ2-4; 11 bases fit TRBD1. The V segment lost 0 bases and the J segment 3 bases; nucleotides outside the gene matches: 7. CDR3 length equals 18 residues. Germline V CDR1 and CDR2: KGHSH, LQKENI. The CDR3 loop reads CASSPPSVGQGVKNIQYF. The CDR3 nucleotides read TGTGCCAGCTCACCACCGTCGGTGGGACAGGGGGTCAAAAACATTCAGTACTTC.

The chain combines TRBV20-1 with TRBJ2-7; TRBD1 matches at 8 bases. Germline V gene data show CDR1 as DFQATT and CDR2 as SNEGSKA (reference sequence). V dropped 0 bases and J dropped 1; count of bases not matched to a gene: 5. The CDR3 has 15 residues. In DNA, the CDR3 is TGCAGTGCTAGAGATTCGGACAGGGCTTCCTACGAGCAGTACTTC. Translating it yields CSARDSDRASYEQYF.

The CDR3 protein is CASSPVRREETQYF. The CDR3 DNA reads TGTGCCAGCTCACCAGTGAGGCGGGAGGAGACCCAGTACTTC. This chain uses TRBV18 with TRBJ2-5, with 7 bases identical to TRBD2. This CDR3 region has 14 residues. V lost 2 bases and J lost 5; bases outside the gene matches: 5. Germline V gene lookup returns CDR1 KGHSH and CDR2 LQKENI.

The CDR3 DNA sequence: TGCAGTGCTAGGCCGTACCAGAACACTGAAGCTTTCTTT. Protein: CSARPYQNTEAFF. The gene calls are TRBV20-1 and TRBJ1-1; no clear D. The CDR3 runs 13 residues. Germline-derived CDR1 and CDR2 are DFQATT and SNEGSKA (reference sequence). V dropped 3 bases and J dropped 1 base, with 9 bases sitting between them.

CDR3 bases: TGTGCCAGCGGCTATGTGGTCACTGAAGCTTTCTTT. Amino acid sequence: CASGYVVTEAFF. This chain joins TRBV2 and TRBJ1-1; no firm D call. This CDR3 is built from 12 residues. V dropped 8 bases and J dropped 4 bases, with 11 bases sitting between them. The germline V gene has CDR1 SNHLY and CDR2 FYNNEI.

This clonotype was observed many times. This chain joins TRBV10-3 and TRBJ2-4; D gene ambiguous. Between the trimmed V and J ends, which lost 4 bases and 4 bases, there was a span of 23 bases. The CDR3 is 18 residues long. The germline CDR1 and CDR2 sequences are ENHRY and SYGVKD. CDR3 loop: CAISALNQPQFGKNIQYF. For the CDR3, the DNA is TGTGCCATCAGTGCGTTGAACCAGCCGCAGTTCGGTAAAAACATTCAGTACTTC.

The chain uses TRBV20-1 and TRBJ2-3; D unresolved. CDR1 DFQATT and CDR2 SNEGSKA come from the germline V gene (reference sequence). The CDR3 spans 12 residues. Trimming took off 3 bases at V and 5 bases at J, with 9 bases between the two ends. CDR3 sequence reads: CSASRAEDTQYF. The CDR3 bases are TGCAGTGCTAGTAGGGCCGAAGATACGCAGTATTTT.

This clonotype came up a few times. In nucleotides, the CDR3 is TGCAGCGTTGAGCGGCAGGGGGCCAACTATGGCTACACCTTC. It specifies CSVERQGANYGYTF. The rearrangement joins TRBV29-1 to TRBJ1-2, with 8 bases aligning to TRBD1. CDR1 SQVTM and CDR2 ANQGSEA come from the germline V gene. CDR3 length: 14 residues. The V segment lost 3 bases and the J segment 2 bases; nucleotides outside the gene matches: 5.

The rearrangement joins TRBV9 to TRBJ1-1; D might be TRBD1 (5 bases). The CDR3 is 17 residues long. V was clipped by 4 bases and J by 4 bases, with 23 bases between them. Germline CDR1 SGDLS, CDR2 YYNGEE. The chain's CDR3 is CASSPRRQGRGGTEAFF. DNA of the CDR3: TGTGCCAGCAGCCCCCGACGCCAGGGCCGGGGGGGCACTGAAGCTTTCTTT.

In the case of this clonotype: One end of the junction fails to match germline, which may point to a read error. The CDR3 DNA is TGCAACGTTGAGTCTGGGGATGGCTACACCTTC. It codes for CNVESGDGYTF. V usage is TRBV29-1 and J usage is TRBJ1-2; no clear D gene. This CDR3 has 11 residues. CDR1 SQVTM and CDR2 ANQGSEA come from the germline V gene.

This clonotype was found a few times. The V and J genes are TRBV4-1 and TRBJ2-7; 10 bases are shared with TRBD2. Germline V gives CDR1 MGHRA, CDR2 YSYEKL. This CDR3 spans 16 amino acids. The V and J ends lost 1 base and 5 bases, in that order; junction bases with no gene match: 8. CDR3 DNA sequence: TGCGCCAGCAGCCAAGGTTTCGCTAGCGGGGGACACGAGCAGTACTTC. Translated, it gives CASSQGFASGGHEQYF.

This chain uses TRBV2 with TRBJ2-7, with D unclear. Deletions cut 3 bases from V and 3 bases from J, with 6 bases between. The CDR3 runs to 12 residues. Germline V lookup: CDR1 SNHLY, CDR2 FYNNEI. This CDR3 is CASSDGLYEQYF. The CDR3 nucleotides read TGTGCCAGCAGTGATGGGCTCTACGAGCAGTACTTC.

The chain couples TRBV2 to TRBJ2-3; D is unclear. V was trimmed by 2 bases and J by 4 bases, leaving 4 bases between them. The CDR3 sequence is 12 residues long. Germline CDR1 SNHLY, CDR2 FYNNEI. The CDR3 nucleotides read TGTGCCAGCAGTGAAAACGCAGATACGCAGTATTTT. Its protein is CASSENADTQYF.

The CDR3 region has the DNA TGTGCCAGCAGCCCGAACAGGGAGACGGGTGAAAAACTGTTTTTT. Encoded protein: CASSPNRETGEKLFF. V is TRBV7-2 and J is TRBJ1-4; TRBD1 is a possible D gene (6 bases). Trimming left V 5 bases short and J 7 bases short, with 17 bases between. This CDR3 region has 15 residues. CDR1 and CDR2 (germline): SGHTA, FQGNSA.

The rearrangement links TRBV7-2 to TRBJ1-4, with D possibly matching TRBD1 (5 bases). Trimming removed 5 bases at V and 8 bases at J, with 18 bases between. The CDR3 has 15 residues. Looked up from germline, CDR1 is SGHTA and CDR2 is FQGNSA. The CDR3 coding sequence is TGTGCCAGCAGCCCCGGTAGGGCTTGGGGGGAAAAACTGTTTTTT. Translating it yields CASSPGRAWGEKLFF.

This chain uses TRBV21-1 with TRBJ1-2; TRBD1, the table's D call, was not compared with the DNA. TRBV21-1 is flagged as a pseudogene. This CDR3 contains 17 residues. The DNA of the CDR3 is TGTGCCAGCAGCAAAGTCTGGAACAGGGGGCATAACTATGGCTACACCTTC. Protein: CASSKVWNRGHNYGYTF.

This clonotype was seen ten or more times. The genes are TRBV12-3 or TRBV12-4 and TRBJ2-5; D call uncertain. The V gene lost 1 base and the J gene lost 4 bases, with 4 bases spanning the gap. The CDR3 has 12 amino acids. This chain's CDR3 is CASSLGIETQYF. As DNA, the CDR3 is TGTGCCAGCAGTTTAGGGATAGAGACCCAGTACTTC.

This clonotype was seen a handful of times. The CDR3 DNA is TGCGCCAGCAGCTTGGACCGGGGGGCTAACAATGAAAAACTGTTTTTT. Protein: CASSLDRGANNEKLFF. The chain couples TRBV5-1 to TRBJ1-4, with D possibly TRBD1 on 6 matching bases. The V gene's germline CDR1 is SGHRS and CDR2 YFSETQ. The ends were cut back, 0 bases at V and 5 bases at J, with 14 bases in the middle. This CDR3 has 16 residues.

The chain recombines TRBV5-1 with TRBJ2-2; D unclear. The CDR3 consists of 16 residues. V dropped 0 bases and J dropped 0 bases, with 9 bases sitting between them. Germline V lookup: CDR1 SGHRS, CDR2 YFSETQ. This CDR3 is CASSLEGRSNTGELFF. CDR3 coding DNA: TGCGCCAGCAGCTTGGAGGGCAGGTCGAACACCGGGGAGCTGTTTTTT.

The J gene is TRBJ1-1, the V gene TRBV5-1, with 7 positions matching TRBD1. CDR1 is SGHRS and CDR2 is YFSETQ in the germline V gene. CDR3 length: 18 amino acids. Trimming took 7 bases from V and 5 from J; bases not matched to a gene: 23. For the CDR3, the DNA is TGCGCCAGCGGCTCGCCCTTCGCTCTGGATACGACAGGGACTGAAGCTTTCTTT. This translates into CASGSPFALDTTGTEAFF.